What follows is one T cell receptor beta chain and its context. Its matching antigen is unknown. The sample belongs to a study of OX40 agonist ivuxolimab in advanced cancers. Study-level information: Checkpoint inhibitors had been given previously to under 50% of patients. Study-wide results and caveats: On average, CD8+ T cells had more expanded clones than CD4+. It was also the case that some nonresponders had low normalized T-cell clonal expansion.

Repertoires were generated with immunoSEQ multiplex PCR, while TCRdb's copy carries only in-frame clones and drops some. The repertoire holds 55,000 to 65,000 clones, approximately 79% seen once, with 2.1% in the top ten. Trimming took 6 bases from V and 0 from J, leaving 18 bases between them. Germline CDR1 reads SNHLY; CDR2 reads FYNNEI. This CDR3 has 17 residues. The rearrangement links TRBV2 to TRBJ2-1; tentatively, D is TRBD1 (6 bases). The source was CD4+ or CD8+ T cells sorted from blood, collected in a trial of the OX40 agonist ivuxolimab. This TCR derives from an adult with an advanced solid tumor such as melanoma, head and neck, liver or kidney cancer. The CDR3 reads CASSRDNFVGSYNEQFF. CDR3 DNA sequence: TGTGCCAGCAGCCGGGACAACTTTGTCGGCTCCTACAATGAGCAGTTCTTC.